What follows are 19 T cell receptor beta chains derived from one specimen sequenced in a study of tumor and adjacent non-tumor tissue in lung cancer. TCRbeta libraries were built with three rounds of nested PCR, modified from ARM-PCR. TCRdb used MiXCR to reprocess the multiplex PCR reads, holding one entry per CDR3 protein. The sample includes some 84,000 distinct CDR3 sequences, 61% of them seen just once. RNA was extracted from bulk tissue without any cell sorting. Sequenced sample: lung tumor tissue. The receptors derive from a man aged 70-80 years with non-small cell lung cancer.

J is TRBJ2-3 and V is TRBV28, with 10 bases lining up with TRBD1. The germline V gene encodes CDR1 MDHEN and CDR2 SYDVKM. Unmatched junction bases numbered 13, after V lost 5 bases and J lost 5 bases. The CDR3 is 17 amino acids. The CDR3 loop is CASSAPGQGVGGDTQYF. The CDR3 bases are TGTGCCAGCAGTGCTCCCGGACAGGGGGTAGGTGGAGATACGCAGTATTTT.

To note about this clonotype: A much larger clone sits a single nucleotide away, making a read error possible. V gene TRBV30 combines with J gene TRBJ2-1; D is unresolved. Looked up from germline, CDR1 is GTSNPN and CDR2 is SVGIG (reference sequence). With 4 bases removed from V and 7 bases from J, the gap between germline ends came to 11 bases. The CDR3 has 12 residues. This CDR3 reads CAWMPHVNEQFF. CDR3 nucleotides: TGTGCCTGGATGCCACATGTTAATGAGCAGTTCTTC.

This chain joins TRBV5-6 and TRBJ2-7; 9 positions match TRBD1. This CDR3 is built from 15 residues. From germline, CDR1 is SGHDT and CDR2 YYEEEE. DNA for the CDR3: TGTACCGGCAGCCTGACCGGGACAGGGACCTACGAGCAGTACTTC. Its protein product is CTGSLTGTGTYEQYF.

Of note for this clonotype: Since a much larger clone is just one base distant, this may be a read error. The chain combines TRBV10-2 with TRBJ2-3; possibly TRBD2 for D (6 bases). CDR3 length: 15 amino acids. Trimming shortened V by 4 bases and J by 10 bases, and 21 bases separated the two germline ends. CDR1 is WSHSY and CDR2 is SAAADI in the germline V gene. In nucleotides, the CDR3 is TGCGCCAGCAGTGCCAGAGGGAGGATCCTCAGTCCGCAGTATTTT. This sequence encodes CASSARGRILSPQYF.

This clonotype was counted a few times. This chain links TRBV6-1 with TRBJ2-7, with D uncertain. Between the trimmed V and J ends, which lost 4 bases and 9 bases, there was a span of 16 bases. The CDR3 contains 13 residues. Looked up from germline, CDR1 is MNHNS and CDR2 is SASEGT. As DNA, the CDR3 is TGTGCCAGCAGTGTCGAGAGCTTCTGCGTGCAGTACTTC. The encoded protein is CASSVESFCVQYF.

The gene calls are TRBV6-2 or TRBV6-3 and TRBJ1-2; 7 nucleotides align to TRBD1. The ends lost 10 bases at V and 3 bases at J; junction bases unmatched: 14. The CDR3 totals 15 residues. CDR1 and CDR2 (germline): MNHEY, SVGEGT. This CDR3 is CANRTYQGEDYGYTF. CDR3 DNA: TGTGCCAACAGGACGTATCAGGGGGAGGACTATGGCTACACCTTC.

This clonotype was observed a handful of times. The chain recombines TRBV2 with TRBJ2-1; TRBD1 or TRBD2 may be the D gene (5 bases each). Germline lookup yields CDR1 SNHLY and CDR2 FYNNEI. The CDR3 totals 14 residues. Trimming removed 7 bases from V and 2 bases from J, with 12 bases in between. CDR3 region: CASTTGTTYNEQFF. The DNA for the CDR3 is TGTGCCAGCACCACCGGGACGACCTACAATGAGCAGTTCTTC.

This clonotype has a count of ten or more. The CDR3 region is CASVPQGPQETQYF. CDR3 nucleotide sequence: TGTGCCAGCGTCCCACAGGGACCTCAAGAGACCCAGTACTTC. The chain has TRBV6-6 and TRBJ2-5; tentatively, D is TRBD1 (6 bases). This CDR3 comprises 14 residues. With 8 bases removed from V and 2 bases from J, the gap between germline ends came to 15 bases. Looked up from germline, CDR1 is MNHNY and CDR2 is SVGAGI (reference sequence).

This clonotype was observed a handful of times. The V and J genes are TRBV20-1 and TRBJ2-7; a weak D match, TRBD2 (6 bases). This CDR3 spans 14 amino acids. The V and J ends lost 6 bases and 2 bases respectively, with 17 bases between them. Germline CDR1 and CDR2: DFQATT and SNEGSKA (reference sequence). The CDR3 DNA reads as TGCAGTGCAAGGGGATTAGCGGTCACCTACGAGCAGTACTTC. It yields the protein CSARGLAVTYEQYF.

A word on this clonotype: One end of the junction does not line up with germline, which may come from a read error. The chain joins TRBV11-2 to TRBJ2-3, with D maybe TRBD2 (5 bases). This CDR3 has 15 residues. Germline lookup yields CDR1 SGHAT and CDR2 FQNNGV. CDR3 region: CASRLPAVSTDTQYF. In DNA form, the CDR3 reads TGTGCCAGCAGGTTACCAGCGGTCAGCACAGATACGCAGTATTTC.

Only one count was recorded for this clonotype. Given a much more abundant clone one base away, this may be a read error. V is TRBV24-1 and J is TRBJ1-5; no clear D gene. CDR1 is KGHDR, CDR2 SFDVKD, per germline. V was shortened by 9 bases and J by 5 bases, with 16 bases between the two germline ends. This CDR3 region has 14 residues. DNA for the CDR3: TGTGCCACCCAGGCGTGGGCCCCGCATCAGCCCCAGCATTTT. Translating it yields CATQAWAPHQPQHF.

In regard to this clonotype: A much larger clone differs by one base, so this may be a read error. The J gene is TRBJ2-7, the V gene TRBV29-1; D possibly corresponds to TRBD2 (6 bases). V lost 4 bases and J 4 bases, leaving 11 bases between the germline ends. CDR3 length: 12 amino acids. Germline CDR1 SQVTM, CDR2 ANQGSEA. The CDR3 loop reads CSVAGRGYEQYF. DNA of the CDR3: TGCAGCGTTGCGGGACGGGGGTACGAGCAGTACTTC.

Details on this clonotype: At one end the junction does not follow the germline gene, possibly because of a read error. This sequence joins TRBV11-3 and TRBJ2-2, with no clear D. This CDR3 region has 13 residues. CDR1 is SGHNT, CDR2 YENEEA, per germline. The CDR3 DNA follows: TGTGCCATTAGTCCCTTGAACATCGGGGAGCTGTTTTTT. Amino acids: CAISPLNIGELFF.

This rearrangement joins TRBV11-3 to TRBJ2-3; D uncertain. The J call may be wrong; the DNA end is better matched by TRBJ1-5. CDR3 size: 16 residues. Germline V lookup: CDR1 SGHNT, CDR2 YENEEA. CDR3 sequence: CASSLDSRSGTGTQHF. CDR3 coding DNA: TGTGCCAGCAGCTTAGATTCGCGGAGTGGCACGGGTACGCAGCATTTT.

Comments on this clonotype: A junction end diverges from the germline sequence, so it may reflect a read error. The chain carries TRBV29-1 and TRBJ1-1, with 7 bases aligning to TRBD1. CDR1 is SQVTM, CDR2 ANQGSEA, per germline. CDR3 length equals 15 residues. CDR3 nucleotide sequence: TGTAGCGCCTTTCCCAGAGGACAGGATGACACTGAAGCTTTCTTT. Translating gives CSAFPRGQDDTEAFF.

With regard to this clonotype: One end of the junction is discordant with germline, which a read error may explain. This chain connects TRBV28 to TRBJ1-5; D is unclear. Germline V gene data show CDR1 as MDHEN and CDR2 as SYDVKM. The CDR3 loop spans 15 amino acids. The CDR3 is CVSSSTGSGNQPRHF. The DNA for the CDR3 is TGTGTCAGCAGTTCGACTGGGTCGGGGAATCAGCCCCGGCATTTT.

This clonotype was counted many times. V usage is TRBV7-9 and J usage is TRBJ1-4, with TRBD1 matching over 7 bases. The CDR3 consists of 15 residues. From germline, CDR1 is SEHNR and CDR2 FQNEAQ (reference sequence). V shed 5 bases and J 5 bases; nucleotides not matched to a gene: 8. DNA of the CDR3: TGTGCCAGCAGCCCCGGGGACAGTCTGAATGAAAAACTGTTTTTT. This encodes CASSPGDSLNEKLFF.

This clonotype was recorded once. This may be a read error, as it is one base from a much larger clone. CDR3 loop: CAGSWGTRSTDTQYF. Here the CDR3 DNA reads TGTGCCGGCAGCTGGGGGACTCGCAGCACAGATACGCAGTATTTT. This chain uses TRBV5-8 with TRBJ2-3, with D possibly TRBD2 on 6 matching bases. There are 15 residues in the CDR3. From germline, CDR1 is SGHTS and CDR2 YDEGEE.

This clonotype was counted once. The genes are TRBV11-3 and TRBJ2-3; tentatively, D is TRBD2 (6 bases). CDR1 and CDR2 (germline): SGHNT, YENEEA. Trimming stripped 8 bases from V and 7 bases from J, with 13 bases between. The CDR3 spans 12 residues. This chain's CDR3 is CASRMAGHTQYF. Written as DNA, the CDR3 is TGTGCCAGCCGCATGGCGGGGCATACGCAGTATTTT.